This T cell receptor (beta chain) originates from a study of blood T cells in healthy people across ages. Whole-study context: Capture by template switching was about one barcoded beta molecule per two T cells.

This clonotype was detected many times. CDR3 length: 15 residues. Trimming left V 10 bases short and J 6 bases short, with 23 bases between. The second PCR ran about 6 to 12 cycles with a sample-barcoded 5' primer and J-beta primers. A tag from a template-switch adaptor with 12 random nucleotides marked each cDNA molecule. Using its own MiXCR run on the 5' RACE reads, TCRdb lists one record per CDR3 protein. The repertoire holds some 690,000 distinct CDR3 sequences, with 20% to 25% as singletons. The source material was blood. The TCR sequence derives from a man in his 70s in good health. V and J are TRBV12-3 or TRBV12-4 and TRBJ2-3, with a possible D match to TRBD2 (5 bases). This CDR3 reads CAIKARGPEVDTQYF. As DNA, the CDR3 is TGTGCCATCAAGGCCCGGGGTCCAGAGGTGGATACGCAGTATTTT.